The present T cell receptor (beta chain) was sequenced within a study of beta chain features in type 1 diabetes. Study-level information: Sorted cells, more than 95,000,000 in number, were examined across all samples. Study-wide results and limits: The naive, central memory and Treg TCRB repertoires looked more alike in patients than they did in healthy donors. More deletions and fewer insertions at VDJ junctions were seen in type 1 diabetes patients.

The study reverse transcribed the entire isolated RNA, so it sequenced expressed TCRB transcripts. About 3.57 million reads were obtained on average from naive, central memory and regulatory T cell samples. Here immunoSEQ multiplex PCR was the method, and the copy in TCRdb shows in-frame clones only, minus some. This table has 240,000 or so clones, roughly two thirds appearing once. With 7 bases clipped from V and 4 bases from J, the junction kept 3 bases outside the gene matches. The length of the CDR3 is 11 residues. The germline V gene encodes CDR1 SQVTM and CDR2 ANQGSEA. Worth noting for this clone: The antigen remains unidentified.

The chain has TRBV29-1 and TRBJ2-5, with 7 bases identical to TRBD1. The sample consisted of naive CD4+ T cells from blood. This receptor was identified in a man younger than 40 in good health. The CDR3 nucleotides read TGCAGCGCCCAGGGGGTAGAGACCCAGTACTTC. Its translation: CSAQGVETQYF.